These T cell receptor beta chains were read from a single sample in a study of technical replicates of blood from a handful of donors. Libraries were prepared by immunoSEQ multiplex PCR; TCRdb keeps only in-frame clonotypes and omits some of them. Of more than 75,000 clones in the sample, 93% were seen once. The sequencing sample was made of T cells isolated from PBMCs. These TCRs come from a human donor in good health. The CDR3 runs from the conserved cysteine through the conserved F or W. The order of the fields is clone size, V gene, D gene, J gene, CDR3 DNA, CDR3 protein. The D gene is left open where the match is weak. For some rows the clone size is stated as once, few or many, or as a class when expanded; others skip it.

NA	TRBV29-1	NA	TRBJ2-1	TGCAGCGTTGGCAGACTGAACTCCTACAATGAGCAGTTCTTC	CSVGRLNSYNEQFF
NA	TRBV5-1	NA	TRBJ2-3	TGCGCCAGCAGCTCTGGCAGGTTGAGCACAGATACGCAGTATTTT	CASSSGRLSTDTQYF
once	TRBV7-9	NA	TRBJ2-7	TGTGCCAGCAGCTTCGCCGGGTATCTCGAGCAGTACTTC	CASSFAGYLEQYF
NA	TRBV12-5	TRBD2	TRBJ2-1	TGTGCTAGTGGCCTAGCTCTAGCGGGGGGCCTACCCCTTCCCTACAATGAGCAGTTCTTC	CASGLALAGGLPLPYNEQFF
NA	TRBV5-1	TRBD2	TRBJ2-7	TGCGCCAGAGAGTTGGCGGGAGGGTTTTACGAGCAGTACTTC	CARELAGGFYEQYF
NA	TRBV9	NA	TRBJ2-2	TGTGCCAGCAGCGTATTCTCGGGAGATACCGGGGAGCTGTTTTTT	CASSVFSGDTGELFF
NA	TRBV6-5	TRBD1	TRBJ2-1	TGTGCCAGCAGTTACACGACAGGGACCTACAATGAGCAGTTCTTC	CASSYTTGTYNEQFF
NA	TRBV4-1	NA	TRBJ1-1	TGCGCCAGCAGCCAAGCCCCTTGGGGAGGAACGAACACTGAAGCTTTCTTT	CASSQAPWGGTNTEAFF
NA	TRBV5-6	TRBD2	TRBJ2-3	TGTGCCAGCAGCTTTGGGACTAGGGGGATAGATACGCAGTATTTT	CASSFGTRGIDTQYF
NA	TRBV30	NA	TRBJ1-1	TGTGCCTGGAGTGGGGACATAGTGAACACTGAAGCTTTCTTT	CAWSGDIVNTEAFF
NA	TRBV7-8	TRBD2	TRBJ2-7	TGTGCCAGCGGACTAGCGGGTAGTTCCTACGAGCAGTACTTC	CASGLAGSSYEQYF